This T cell receptor beta chain was identified during a study of blood T cell repertoires in COVID-19. In germline, CDR1 is MDHEN, CDR2 SYDVKM. The CDR3 totals 13 residues. Trimming removed 5 bases at V and 7 bases at J, with 14 bases between. Authors' data handling: Counts of nucleated cells, estimated from reference gene primer amplification, were obtained. Some clones are missing from TCRdb's copy, which holds only in-frame ones; the method was immunoSEQ multiplex PCR. V and J calls plus clone size are reproduced from that table; the DNA served to infer D and trimming. The table records fewer than 250,000 clones, about 88% of them present only once. Enrolled through a virtual design, the participants were between 18 and 89 years of age and came from about two dozen US areas. Participants had their cohort set by participant-reported clinical history. Recovered participants had two consecutive negative NP/OP PCR tests, healthcare professional clearance, or symptom resolution.

Input material: PBMCs or T cells enriched from blood (not recorded which). This TCR was sampled from a woman in her thirties who had recovered from COVID-19. The chain joins TRBV28 to TRBJ2-5; D is perhaps TRBD1 (5 bases). CDR3 DNA sequence: TGTGCCAGCAGTCAGGACACCCGTTGGACCCAGTACTTC. Amino acid sequence: CASSQDTRWTQYF.